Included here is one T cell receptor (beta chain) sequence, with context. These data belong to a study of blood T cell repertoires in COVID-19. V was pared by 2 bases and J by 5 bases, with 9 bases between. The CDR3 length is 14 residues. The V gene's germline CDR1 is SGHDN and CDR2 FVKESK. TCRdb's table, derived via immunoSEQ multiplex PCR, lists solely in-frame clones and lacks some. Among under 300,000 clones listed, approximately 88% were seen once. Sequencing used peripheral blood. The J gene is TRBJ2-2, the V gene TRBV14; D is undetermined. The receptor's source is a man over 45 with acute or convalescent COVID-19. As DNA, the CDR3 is TGTGCCAGCAGCCAAACGGGTTGGACCGGGGAGCTGTTTTTT. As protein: CASSQTGWTGELFF.